These 25 T cell receptor beta chains were all obtained from the same sample, sequenced in a study of shared clonotypes between healthy human individuals. Some clones are missing from TCRdb's copy, which holds only in-frame ones; the method was immunoSEQ multiplex PCR. The table records around 100,000 clones, about 63% of them present only once. Material: memory CD8+ T cells sorted from blood. Subset described: CD45RO+ cells pooled with CCR7-negative TemRA cells. These receptors came from a woman in her twenties or thirties in good health.

CDR3 DNA: TGTGCCAGCAGCGCCGGACTAGCGGAGGGCTACGAGCAGTACTTC. This sequence encodes CASSAGLAEGYEQYF. This chain connects TRBV7-6 to TRBJ2-7, with TRBD2 matching over 10 bases. V lost 5 bases, J lost 3 bases, and 7 bases stayed unmatched. CDR1 is SGHVS, CDR2 FNYEAQ, per germline. CDR3 size: 15 residues.

The chain combines TRBV2 with TRBJ2-7, with a weak D call TRBD2 (6 bases). CDR1 and CDR2 from the germline V gene are SNHLY and FYNNEI. CDR3 length: 15 amino acids. The germline V and J ends were trimmed by 4 bases and 3 bases, with 16 bases remaining between them. The CDR3 loop reads CASSVGRSLGYEQYF. The CDR3 bases are TGTGCCAGCAGTGTAGGGAGGAGCCTTGGCTACGAGCAGTACTTC.

The chain uses TRBV15 and TRBJ1-5; unclear D gene. The CDR3 covers 16 residues. Trimming stripped 3 bases from V and 0 bases from J, with 12 bases between. Germline CDR1 reads LNHNV; CDR2 reads YYDKDF (reference sequence). CDR3: CATSSGERDSNQPQHF. The CDR3 region has the DNA TGTGCCACCAGCAGCGGAGAAAGAGATAGCAATCAGCCCCAGCATTTT.

The chain combines TRBV11-2 with TRBJ2-7; no definite D call. The CDR3 consists of 15 residues. Trimming stripped 5 bases from V and 6 bases from J, with 20 bases between. Germline lookup yields CDR1 SGHAT and CDR2 FQNNGV. The CDR3 nucleotides are TGTGCCAGCAGCGCTCAAACTACCGCCGACTTCGAGCAGTACTTC. Its protein is CASSAQTTADFEQYF.

The chain combines TRBV7-6 with TRBJ2-7; D possibly corresponds to TRBD1 (6 bases). This CDR3 is 12 amino acids long. With 5 bases removed from V and 2 bases from J, the gap between germline ends came to 7 bases. The germline CDR1 and CDR2 sequences are SGHVS and FNYEAQ. DNA of the CDR3: TGTGCCAGCAGCACAGGGCCCTACGAGCAGTACTTC. It specifies CASSTGPYEQYF.

The genes are TRBV27 and TRBJ1-2; 9 bases are a match to TRBD1. There are 17 residues in the CDR3. Trimming took 2 bases from V and 6 from J; bases not matched to a gene: 13. Per the germline V gene, CDR1 is MNHEY and CDR2 is SMNVEV (reference sequence). The chain's CDR3 is CASSLLPPGQGFNGYTF. CDR3 bases: TGTGCCAGCAGTTTACTACCCCCGGGACAGGGTTTCAATGGCTACACCTTC.

The table lists this clone with a few counts. This chain connects TRBV19 to TRBJ2-7; 7 bases are shared with TRBD2. Germline V gives CDR1 LNHDA, CDR2 SQIVND (reference sequence). The J segment lost 3 bases and the V segment lost 5 bases, leaving 4 bases of the junction unmatched. CDR3 length equals 13 residues. The CDR3 nucleotides are TGTGCCAGTAGTGTGACTAGCTTCTACGAGCAGTACTTC. Translating it yields CASSVTSFYEQYF. Looking up the rest from reference TRBV19 and TRBJ2-7 gives the full variable domain: DGGITQSPKYLFRKEGQNVTLSCEQNLNHDAMYWYRQDPGQGLRLIYYSQIVNDFQKGDIAEGYSVSREKKESFPLTVTSAQKNPTAFYLCASSVTSFYEQYFGPGTRLTVT.

CDR3 residues: CASSEGTSVTEQFF. The CDR3 coding sequence is TGTGCCAGCAGCGAAGGGACTAGCGTCACTGAGCAGTTCTTC. The J gene is TRBJ2-1, the V gene TRBV14, with 10 bases lining up with TRBD2. Germline CDR1 reads SGHDN; CDR2 reads FVKESK. The CDR3 totals 14 residues. Unmatched junction bases numbered 7, after V lost 5 bases and J lost 9 bases.

The chain carries TRBV7-3 and TRBJ1-5; D may be TRBD1 (5 bases). V was trimmed by 6 bases and J by 1 base, leaving 7 bases between them. From germline, CDR1 is SGHTA and CDR2 FQGTGA. This CDR3 is built from 13 residues. In nucleotides, the CDR3 is TGTGCCAGCAGAGGACAAAGCAATCAGCCCCAGCATTTT. It translates to CASRGQSNQPQHF.

This chain connects TRBV6-5 to TRBJ1-2; maybe TRBD1 (5 bases). V lost 0 bases and J lost 0, with 11 bases in between. The germline gives CDR1 MNHEY, CDR2 SVGAGI. This CDR3 is 16 amino acids long. Here the CDR3 reads CASSYSATDANYGYTF. As DNA, the CDR3 is TGTGCCAGCAGTTACTCCGCGACAGATGCTAACTATGGCTACACCTTC.

There are a few counts of this clone. The chain carries TRBV6-5 and TRBJ1-1, with a weak D call TRBD1 (5 bases). The V end was cut by 2 bases, the J end by 1 base, with 8 bases between. CDR1 and CDR2 from the germline V gene are MNHEY and SVGAGI. CDR3 size: 14 residues. The CDR3 protein is CASSYGGWNTEAFF. DNA of the CDR3: TGTGCCAGCAGTTACGGGGGATGGAACACTGAAGCTTTCTTT.

The gene calls are TRBV19 and TRBJ2-7, with D perhaps TRBD1 or TRBD2 (5 bases each). The V gene lost 6 bases and the J gene lost 2 bases, with 14 bases spanning the gap. In germline, CDR1 is LNHDA, CDR2 SQIVND (reference sequence). This CDR3 region has 14 residues. In nucleotides, the CDR3 is TGTGCCAGTAGCAACCCCGGGACGCCCTACGAGCAGTACTTC. Protein product: CASSNPGTPYEQYF.

This clone was observed a handful of times. The chain uses TRBV2 and TRBJ2-7; D remains unclear. The CDR3 sequence is 12 residues long. Trimming pared 7 bases from V and 7 bases from J, leaving 14 bases between. Germline loops: CDR1 SNHLY, CDR2 FYNNEI. CDR3 nucleotides: TGTGCCAGCAACGCCCTGGGTATTGAGCAGTACTTC. Encoded protein: CASNALGIEQYF.

This clone was observed a few times. V is TRBV9 and J is TRBJ2-3; 8 nucleotides align to TRBD2. The CDR3 contains 14 residues. CDR1 is SGDLS, CDR2 YYNGEE, per germline. The V segment lost 3 bases and the J segment 1 base; nucleotides outside the gene matches: 1. CDR3 sequence: CASSASGRTDTQYF. CDR3 DNA sequence: TGTGCCAGCAGCGCTAGCGGGCGCACAGATACGCAGTATTTT.

J is TRBJ2-7 and V is TRBV7-9, with D tentatively TRBD2 (6 bases). CDR3 size: 14 residues. V lost 2 bases to trimming and J lost 0 bases, with 8 bases between them. Germline CDR1 is SEHNR and CDR2 is FQNEAQ (reference sequence). CDR3 DNA: TGTGCCAGCAGCTTAACCGGGGGCTCCTACGAGCAGTACTTC. Amino acids: CASSLTGGSYEQYF.

This clone was detected only a few times. The genes are TRBV5-4 and TRBJ2-1; no definite D call. This CDR3 region has 15 residues. Trimming left V 0 bases short and J 9 bases short, with 16 bases between. Germline CDR1 and CDR2: SGHNT and YYREEE (reference sequence). The DNA for the CDR3 is TGTGCCAGCAGCTTGGACGTAGGCCCATCAGGTGAGCAGTTCTTC. It is translated as CASSLDVGPSGEQFF.

This clone was seen ten or more times. The chain has TRBV27 and TRBJ2-7, with D possibly matching TRBD1 (5 bases). V was trimmed by 2 bases and J by 4 bases, leaving 9 bases between them. The CDR3 spans 13 residues. The germline V gene encodes CDR1 MNHEY and CDR2 SMNVEV (reference sequence). The CDR3 here is CASSLTGFYEQYF. CDR3 DNA sequence: TGTGCCAGCAGTTTAACAGGATTTTACGAGCAGTACTTC.

The V and J genes are TRBV14 and TRBJ1-1; D gene ambiguous. Trimming removed 0 bases at V and 0 bases at J, with 5 bases between. CDR3 length: 14 residues. Germline CDR1 is SGHDN and CDR2 is FVKESK. The CDR3 nucleotides read TGTGCCAGCAGCCAAGAAAACATGAACACTGAAGCTTTCTTT. Its protein is CASSQENMNTEAFF.

The V call is TRBV30, the J call TRBJ1-2, with D tentatively TRBD1 (5 bases). There are 10 residues in the CDR3. V was cut by 8 bases and J by 3 bases, with 7 bases left in between. Germline CDR1 reads GTSNPN; CDR2 reads SVGIG (reference sequence). The CDR3 is CAGGDYGYTF. DNA of the CDR3: TGTGCCGGAGGGGACTATGGCTACACCTTC.

The chain is built from TRBV28 and TRBJ2-7, with 8 nucleotides matching TRBD2. Germline V gene lookup returns CDR1 MDHEN and CDR2 SYDVKM. The CDR3 is 14 amino acids. The V segment lost 9 bases and the J segment 7 bases; nucleotides outside the gene matches: 14. CDR3 sequence (DNA): TGTGCCAGTCGGAGGATAGCGGGACTCTGGGAGCAGTACTTC. Residues: CASRRIAGLWEQYF.

The chain employs TRBV4-1 and TRBJ1-1; D gene uncertain. The CDR3 has 17 residues. Germline values: CDR1 MGHRA, CDR2 YSYEKL. V gave up 2 bases and J gave up 2 bases, with 18 bases separating them. CDR3: CASSQLSVSDQNTEAFF. The CDR3 DNA sequence: TGCGCCAGCAGCCAATTATCAGTCAGCGACCAAAACACTGAAGCTTTCTTT.

J is TRBJ2-5 and V is TRBV5-6; D may match TRBD1 or TRBD2 (5 bases each). The germline CDR1 and CDR2 sequences are SGHDT and YYEEEE. CDR3 length equals 15 residues. V was shortened by 0 bases and J by 3 bases, with 12 bases between the two germline ends. CDR3 region: CASSLVGDAKETQYF. The CDR3 DNA follows: TGTGCCAGCAGCTTGGTTGGGGACGCGAAAGAGACCCAGTACTTC.

V is TRBV5-1 and J is TRBJ1-1; 9 positions agree with TRBD1. This CDR3 is 13 amino acids long. The germline gives CDR1 SGHRS, CDR2 YFSETQ. V dropped 3 bases and J dropped 4; count of bases not matched to a gene: 1. The CDR3 loop reads CASSWDRVTEAFF. DNA of the CDR3: TGCGCCAGCAGCTGGGACAGGGTCACTGAAGCTTTCTTT.

This clone was seen ten or more times. The CDR3 coding sequence is TGTGCCAGCAGCCCGGGATATGGGAATGAGCAGTTCTTC. Encoded protein: CASSPGYGNEQFF. The chain is built from TRBV5-6 and TRBJ2-1; TRBD2 is a possible D gene (5 bases). Germline V gene data show CDR1 as SGHDT and CDR2 as YYEEEE. This CDR3 region has 13 residues. Between the trimmed V and J ends, which lost 4 bases and 7 bases, there was a span of 12 bases.

In this sample, this clone turned up a few times. This chain joins TRBV9 and TRBJ2-1; 9 bases line up with TRBD2. With V trimmed by 4 bases and J by 8 bases, 10 bases remained unmatched. Germline CDR1 reads SGDLS; CDR2 reads YYNGEE. The CDR3 runs to 15 residues. CDR3 in amino acids: CASSFIAGALDEQFF. The CDR3 DNA is TGTGCCAGCAGCTTCATAGCGGGAGCACTGGATGAGCAGTTCTTC.